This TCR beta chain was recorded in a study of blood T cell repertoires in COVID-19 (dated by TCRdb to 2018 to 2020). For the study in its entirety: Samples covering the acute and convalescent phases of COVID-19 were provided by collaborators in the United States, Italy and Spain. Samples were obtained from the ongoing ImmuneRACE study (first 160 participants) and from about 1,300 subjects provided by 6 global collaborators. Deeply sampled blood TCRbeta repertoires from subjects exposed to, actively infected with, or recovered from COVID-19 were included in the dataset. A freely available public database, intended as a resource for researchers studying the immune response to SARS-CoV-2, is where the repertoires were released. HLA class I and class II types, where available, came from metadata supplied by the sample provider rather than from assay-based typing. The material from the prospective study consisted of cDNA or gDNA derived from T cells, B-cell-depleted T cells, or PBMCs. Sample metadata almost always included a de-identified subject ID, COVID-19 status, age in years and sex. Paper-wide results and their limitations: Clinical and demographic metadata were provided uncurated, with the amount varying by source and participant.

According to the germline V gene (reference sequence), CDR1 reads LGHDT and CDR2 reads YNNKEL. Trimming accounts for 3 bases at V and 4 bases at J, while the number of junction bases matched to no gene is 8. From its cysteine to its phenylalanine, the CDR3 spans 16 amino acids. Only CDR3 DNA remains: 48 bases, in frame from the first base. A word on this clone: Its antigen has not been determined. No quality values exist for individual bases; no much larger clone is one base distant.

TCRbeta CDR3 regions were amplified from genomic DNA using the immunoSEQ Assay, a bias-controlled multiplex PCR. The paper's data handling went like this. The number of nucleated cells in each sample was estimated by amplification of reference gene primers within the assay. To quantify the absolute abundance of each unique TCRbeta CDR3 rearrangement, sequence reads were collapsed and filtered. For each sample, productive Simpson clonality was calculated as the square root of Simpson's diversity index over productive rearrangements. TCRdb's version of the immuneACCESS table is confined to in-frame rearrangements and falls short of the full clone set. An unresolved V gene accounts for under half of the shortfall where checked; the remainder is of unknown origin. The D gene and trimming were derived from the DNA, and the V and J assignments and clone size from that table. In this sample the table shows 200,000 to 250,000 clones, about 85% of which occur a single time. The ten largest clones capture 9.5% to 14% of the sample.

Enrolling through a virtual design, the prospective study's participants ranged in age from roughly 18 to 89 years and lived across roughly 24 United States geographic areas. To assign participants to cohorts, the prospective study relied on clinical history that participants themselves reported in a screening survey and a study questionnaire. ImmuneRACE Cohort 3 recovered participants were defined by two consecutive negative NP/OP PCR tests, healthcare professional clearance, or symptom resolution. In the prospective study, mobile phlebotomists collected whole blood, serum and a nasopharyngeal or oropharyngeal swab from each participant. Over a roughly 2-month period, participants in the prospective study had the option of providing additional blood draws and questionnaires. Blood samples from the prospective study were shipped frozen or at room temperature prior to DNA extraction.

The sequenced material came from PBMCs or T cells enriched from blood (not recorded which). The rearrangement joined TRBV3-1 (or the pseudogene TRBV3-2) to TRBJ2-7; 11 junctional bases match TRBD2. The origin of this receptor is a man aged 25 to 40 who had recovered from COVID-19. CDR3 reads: CASSHLAGGRVYEQYF. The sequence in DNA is TGTGCCAGCAGCCACCTAGCGGGGGGCCGAGTTTACGAGCAGTACTTC.